A selection of T cell receptor beta chains follows, all from one sample in a study of cytomegalovirus exposure and HLA in healthy donors. Assay used: immunoSEQ multiplex PCR; TCRdb lists only in-frame clones, some missing. The table shows fewer than 120,000 clones, with around 80% occurring only once. Sequenced material: PBMCs. These receptors all stem from a woman aged 60-70 years in good health and CMV-seropositive. Both conserved end residues are part of each CDR3. A D gene is named only where the DNA matches it firmly. Clone size is not always given. Where it is, it says once, few, many or a class for expanded clones.

clone size: -; V gene: TRBV11-3; D gene: -; J gene: TRBJ2-1; CDR3 DNA: TGTGCCAGCAGCTTAGATCTAGGGGGAGAGCAGTTCTTC; CDR3 protein: CASSLDLGGEQFF
clone size: -; V gene: TRBV10-3; D gene: TRBD1; J gene: TRBJ1-2; CDR3 DNA: TGTGCCATCAGTCCGACCCCGGGACAGGGGGCGGATGGCTACACCTTC; CDR3 protein: CAISPTPGQGADGYTF
clone size: -; V gene: TRBV11-2; D gene: -; J gene: TRBJ2-7; CDR3 DNA: TGTGCCAGCAGCTTACTTGCGGGTGGTACCTACGAGCAGTACTTC; CDR3 protein: CASSLLAGGTYEQYF
clone size: -; V gene: TRBV7-9; D gene: -; J gene: TRBJ2-7; CDR3 DNA: TGTGCCAGCAGCTTAGGTCCTAGGGAGCAGTACTTC; CDR3 protein: CASSLGPREQYF
clone size: many; V gene: TRBV6-6; D gene: -; J gene: TRBJ2-3; CDR3 DNA: TGTGCCACCCAGGCCGAGAGCACAGATACGCAGTATTTT; CDR3 protein: CATQAESTDTQYF
clone size: few; V gene: TRBV27; D gene: TRBD1; J gene: TRBJ1-2; CDR3 DNA: TGTGCCAGCAGTCTAGGACAGGGGAAATATGGCTACACCTTC; CDR3 protein: CASSLGQGKYGYTF
clone size: -; V gene: TRBV5-1; D gene: -; J gene: TRBJ2-3; CDR3 DNA: TGCGCCAGCAGCTTGGCCTTGGGCTCCCCTGAAGCAGATACGCAGTATTTT; CDR3 protein: CASSLALGSPEADTQYF
clone size: -; V gene: TRBV30; D gene: -; J gene: TRBJ2-3; CDR3 DNA: TGTGCCTGGGAGACAGGACCTAGCACAGATACGCAGTATTTT; CDR3 protein: CAWETGPSTDTQYF
clone size: few; V gene: TRBV11-2; D gene: -; J gene: TRBJ2-7; CDR3 DNA: TGTGCCAGCAGCACCACCGCGAATGCCTACGAGCAGTACTTC; CDR3 protein: CASSTTANAYEQYF
clone size: -; V gene: TRBV19; D gene: -; J gene: TRBJ2-6; CDR3 DNA: TGTGCCAGTAGTATCGGTACAGGCGGTGGTGGGGCCAACGTCCTGACTTTC; CDR3 protein: CASSIGTGGGGANVLTF
clone size: -; V gene: TRBV2; D gene: -; J gene: TRBJ1-2; CDR3 DNA: TGTGCCAGCAGTCGGGGGTCTGGCTACACCTTC; CDR3 protein: CASSRGSGYTF
clone size: -; V gene: TRBV9; D gene: -; J gene: TRBJ1-2; CDR3 DNA: TGTGCCAGCAGCGCAGGAGGAGGGGTTGTCTATGGCTACACCTTC; CDR3 protein: CASSAGGGVVYGYTF
clone size: -; V gene: TRBV7-2; D gene: TRBD2; J gene: TRBJ2-7; CDR3 DNA: TGTGCCAGCAGCTTAGAGGGACTAGCGGTGATCTACGAGCAGTACTTC; CDR3 protein: CASSLEGLAVIYEQYF
clone size: -; V gene: TRBV9; D gene: -; J gene: TRBJ2-5; CDR3 DNA: TGTGCCAGCAGCGCCCCCCGGGGGACCCAGTACTTC; CDR3 protein: CASSAPRGTQYF
clone size: -; V gene: TRBV2; D gene: -; J gene: TRBJ1-2; CDR3 DNA: TGTGCCAGCAGTGAAGCGCTTCGGGGATATGGCTACACCTTC; CDR3 protein: CASSEALRGYGYTF
clone size: -; V gene: TRBV6-1; D gene: TRBD2; J gene: TRBJ2-7; CDR3 DNA: TGTGCCAGCAGTGAAGTAACTAGCGGGAACTACGAGCAGTACTTC; CDR3 protein: CASSEVTSGNYEQYF
clone size: -; V gene: TRBV5-1; D gene: TRBD1; J gene: TRBJ1-1; CDR3 DNA: TGCGCCAGCAGCTCCGCCGGGACAGGGGGCCCCGGCACTGAAGCTTTCTTT; CDR3 protein: CASSSAGTGGPGTEAFF
clone size: once; V gene: TRBV6-5; D gene: -; J gene: TRBJ2-7; CDR3 DNA: TGTGCCGTTCGAGCACAGACCCACGAGCAGTACTTC; CDR3 protein: CAVRAQTHEQYF
clone size: -; V gene: TRBV7-2; D gene: TRBD2; J gene: TRBJ2-7; CDR3 DNA: TGTGCCAGCAGCTTAAGTCTAGCGGGAGCCTACGAGCAGTACTTC; CDR3 protein: CASSLSLAGAYEQYF
clone size: few; V gene: TRBV7-6; D gene: TRBD1; J gene: TRBJ1-2; CDR3 DNA: TGTGCCAGCAGCTTATTCGACACAGGGGCTAACTATGGCTACACCTTC; CDR3 protein: CASSLFDTGANYGYTF
clone size: once; V gene: TRBV6-5; D gene: -; J gene: TRBJ2-1; CDR3 DNA: TGTGCCAGCAGCCTAAACAGGTTTTCCTACAATGAGCAGTTCTTC; CDR3 protein: CASSLNRFSYNEQFF
clone size: -; V gene: TRBV5-4; D gene: TRBD1; J gene: TRBJ1-2; CDR3 DNA: TGTGCCAGCAGCCCCGTCCCGGGACAGGGATGGATTGATGGCTACACCTTC; CDR3 protein: CASSPVPGQGWIDGYTF
clone size: -; V gene: TRBV7-3; D gene: TRBD2; J gene: TRBJ2-1; CDR3 DNA: TGTGCCAGCAGCCAGCCTCTAGCGGGAGGTTACAATGAGCAGTTCTTC; CDR3 protein: CASSQPLAGGYNEQFF
clone size: -; V gene: TRBV5-5; D gene: -; J gene: TRBJ2-1; CDR3 DNA: TGTGCCAGCAGCTTGGATAAAAAGCAGTTCTTC; CDR3 protein: CASSLDKKQFF
clone size: -; V gene: TRBV18; D gene: -; J gene: TRBJ2-1; CDR3 DNA: TGTGCCAGCTCACCACGGCAGGACTTCAATGAGCAGTTCTTC; CDR3 protein: CASSPRQDFNEQFF
clone size: few; V gene: TRBV28; D gene: TRBD2; J gene: TRBJ2-1; CDR3 DNA: TGTGCCAGCAGTTCAGCTAGCGGGAGTATAGGCTCCTACAATGAGCAGTTCTTC; CDR3 protein: CASSSASGSIGSYNEQFF
clone size: once; V gene: TRBV7-7; D gene: TRBD1; J gene: TRBJ2-1; CDR3 DNA: TGTGCCAGCAGCAACGAAGGACAGGGTTCTCACAATGAGCAGTTCTTC; CDR3 protein: CASSNEGQGSHNEQFF
clone size: -; V gene: TRBV18; D gene: TRBD2; J gene: TRBJ2-7; CDR3 DNA: TGTGCCAGCTCACCACCCCCTGGACTAGGGAAAGGCGGGCAGTACTTC; CDR3 protein: CASSPPPGLGKGGQYF
clone size: -; V gene: TRBV2; D gene: TRBD2; J gene: TRBJ2-2; CDR3 DNA: TGTGCCAGCCACCGGGACTATGCCACCGGGGAGCTGTTTTTT; CDR3 protein: CASHRDYATGELFF
clone size: -; V gene: TRBV7-8; D gene: -; J gene: TRBJ1-2; CDR3 DNA: TGTGCCAGCAGCTTGACGGGGTCTAACTATGGCTACACCTTC; CDR3 protein: CASSLTGSNYGYTF
clone size: -; V gene: TRBV4-3; D gene: TRBD2; J gene: TRBJ2-1; CDR3 DNA: TGCGCCAGCAGCCCCGGGACTAGCGCATATGAGCAGTTCTTC; CDR3 protein: CASSPGTSAYEQFF